The clone carrying this T cell receptor beta chain has more than one count but fewer than ten. Its antigen is unknown. PCR was performed using 60 Vbeta and 13 Jbeta primers. How the authors handled the data: Later, an analysis found approximately 80 million unique TCR beta chains, and 10 million to 11 million of these were shared. Method: immunoSEQ multiplex PCR; TCRdb's copy keeps in-frame clones and lacks some. That table is the source of V, J and clone size, and D and trimming were worked out from the DNA. The table has about 97,000 clones, 60% to 85% seen once. The record originates from a study of cytomegalovirus exposure and HLA in healthy donors. Regarding the study as a whole: There were a few CMV-associated chains whose specificity for CMV antigens was confirmed in vitro.

The CDR3 is 11 residues long. V was shortened by 6 bases and J by 1 base, with 3 bases between the two germline ends. Germline V gene lookup returns CDR1 MDHEN and CDR2 SYDVKM. The TCR originated in a man over 45 in good health and CMV-seronegative. The genes are TRBV28 and TRBJ1-1, with D unresolved. Sequenced material: PBMCs. The CDR3 DNA follows: TGTGCCAGCAGCCAGAACACTGAAGCTTTCTTT. Residues: CASSQNTEAFF.